Included here is one TCR beta chain sequence, with context. Germline V gene sequence: CDR1 SGHDT, CDR2 YYEEEE. The CDR3 consists of 15 residues. The V and J ends lost 0 bases and 4 bases respectively, with 12 bases between them. These data come from a study of control samples from healthy donors and cancer patients. Profiling relied on immunoSEQ multiplex PCR, and the TCRdb table lists in-frame clones only, not all of them. Of more than 110,000 clones listed, 75% to 90% are singletons. The chain links TRBV5-6 to TRBJ2-3; D is possibly TRBD2 (5 bases). Sequenced material: blood. This TCR was sampled from a woman younger than 45 in good health. In DNA, the CDR3 is TGTGCCAGCAGCTTGGTGGGGAGAGTATCAGATACGCAGTATTTT. Protein sequence: CASSLVGRVSDTQYF.